This T cell receptor (beta chain) was retrieved from a study of blood T cell repertoires in COVID-19 (dated by TCRdb to the early 2020s). For the wider study: Samples from collaborators originated in the United States, Italy and Spain and spanned both the acute and convalescent phases of COVID-19. The material from the prospective study consisted of cDNA or gDNA derived from T cells, B-cell-depleted T cells, or PBMCs. The dataset comprised deeply sampled blood TCRbeta repertoires from subjects exposed to, actively infected with, or recovered from COVID-19. The repertoires were released in a freely available public database meant as a resource for research on the immune response to SARS-CoV-2. Samples were obtained from the ongoing ImmuneRACE study (first 160 participants) and from about 1,300 subjects provided by 6 global collaborators. A de-identified subject ID, COVID-19 status, age in years and sex were almost always included in the sample metadata. Where available, HLA class I and class II types were obtained from metadata supplied by the sample provider rather than from assay-based typing. The research as a whole found: How much clinical and demographic metadata was included differed by source and by participant, and the metadata was provided uncurated.

From the cysteine through the phenylalanine, the CDR3 covers 14 amino acids. Just CDR3 DNA is preserved here, 42 bases in frame from base 1. CDR1 and CDR2, per the germline V gene, are MNHEY and SVGAGI. A distance of 9 bases separates the germline ends of V and J, which lose 0 bases and 3 bases respectively. Participants in the prospective study were enrolled through a virtual design, were aged roughly 18 to 100 years, and lived in some 24 United States geographic areas. In the prospective study, cohorts were assigned on the basis of participant-reported clinical history obtained from a screening survey and a study questionnaire. For ImmuneRACE Cohort 3, a participant was defined as recovered based on two consecutive negative NP/OP PCR tests, clearance by a healthcare professional, or resolution of symptoms. In the prospective study, whole blood, serum and a nasopharyngeal or oropharyngeal swab were collected from each participant by mobile phlebotomists. Participants in the prospective study had the option to provide additional blood draws and questionnaires over a roughly two-month period. Prospective study blood samples were shipped either frozen or at room temperature before DNA extraction.

Comments on this clone: Its antigen remains undetermined. The record has no base qualities; no much larger clone is one base away.

TCRbeta CDR3 regions were amplified from genomic DNA using the immunoSEQ Assay, a bias-controlled multiplex PCR. Per the source publication's procedure: Within the assay, amplification of reference gene primers was used to estimate how many nucleated cells each sample contained. To quantify the absolute abundance of each unique TCRbeta CDR3 rearrangement, sequence reads were collapsed and filtered. Productive Simpson clonality was computed per sample as the square root of Simpson's diversity index over productive rearrangements. Here the immuneACCESS table is served through TCRdb, limited to in-frame sequences with V and J called. Missing clones are a known gap in these copies; in checked studies unresolved V genes cover under half, and the rest lacks a known reason. The D gene and trimming were derived from the DNA, and the V and J assignments and clone size from that table. This sample has 150,000 to 200,000 clones in its table, and approximately 90% of those were observed once. Of the sample, approximately 0.77% falls within the top ten clones.

Recombination connected TRBV6-5 to TRBJ2-7; TRBD1 is a possible D gene, resting on 5 matching bases. Sequenced input: PBMCs or T cells enriched from blood (not recorded which). The TCR sequence derives from a woman aged 18 to 35 who had recovered from COVID-19. The CDR3 loop reads CASSYSGALYEQYF. The DNA sequence reads TGTGCCAGCAGTTACTCAGGGGCTCTCTACGAGCAGTACTTC.